This T cell receptor (beta chain) was sequenced in a study of blood T cells in healthy people across ages. Primed by a sample-barcoded 5' primer and a J-beta primer mix, a second PCR proceeded for roughly 6 to 12 cycles. TCRdb called the 5' RACE reads again in MiXCR, with one record for every CDR3 protein. Among fewer than 800,000 distinct CDR3 sequences listed, 45% to 50% were seen once. The CDR3 runs to 16 residues. In the case of this clonotype: Its antigen is still unknown.

General observations from the study: It was held that diversity estimates obtained from one million T cells represented underestimates.

The chain carries TRBV21-1 and TRBJ2-5; TRBD2 is taken as the D call from the table, unchecked against the DNA. TRBV21-1 is a pseudogene segment. The TCR originated in a woman between 55 and 75 years old in good health. Sequencing was done on a sample of blood. Here the CDR3 DNA reads TGTGCCAGCAGCAGACCGGGACTAGCGAACCAAGAGACCCAGTACTTC. Amino acids: CASSRPGLANQETQYF.